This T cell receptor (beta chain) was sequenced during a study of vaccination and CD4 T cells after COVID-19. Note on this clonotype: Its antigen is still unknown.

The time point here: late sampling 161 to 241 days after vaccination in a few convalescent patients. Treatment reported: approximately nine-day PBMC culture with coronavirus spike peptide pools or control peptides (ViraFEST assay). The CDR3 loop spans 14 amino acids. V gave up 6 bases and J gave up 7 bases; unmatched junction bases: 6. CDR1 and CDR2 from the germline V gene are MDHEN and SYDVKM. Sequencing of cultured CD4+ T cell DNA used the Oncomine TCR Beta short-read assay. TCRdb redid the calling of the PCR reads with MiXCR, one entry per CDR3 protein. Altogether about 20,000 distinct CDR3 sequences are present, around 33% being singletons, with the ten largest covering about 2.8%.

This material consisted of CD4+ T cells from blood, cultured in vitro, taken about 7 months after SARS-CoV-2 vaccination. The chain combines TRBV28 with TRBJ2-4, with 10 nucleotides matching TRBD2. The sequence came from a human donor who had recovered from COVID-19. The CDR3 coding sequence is TGTGCCAGCAGGAAAGCGGGAGGGTTCAACATTCAGTACTTC. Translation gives CASRKAGGFNIQYF.